The TCR beta chain under discussion was sequenced for a study of cytomegalovirus exposure and HLA in healthy donors. Study-wide findings and caveats: Donor immune exposure was known only as CMV serostatus.

This PCR relied on a set of 60 Vbeta primers and 13 Jbeta primers. Assay: immunoSEQ multiplex PCR; the TCRdb copy retains only in-frame clones and omits some. The data contain 90,000 to 150,000 clones, 76% of them singletons. Germline V gene lookup returns CDR1 LNHNV and CDR2 YYDKDF (reference sequence). The CDR3 length is 17 residues. V lost 3 bases, J lost 8 bases, and 23 bases lay in between. As regards this clone: Its target is unknown.

The V call is TRBV15, the J call TRBJ2-1; TRBD1 is a possible D gene (6 bases). This clonotype originated in a man in his fifties or sixties in good health and CMV-seropositive. Material: PBMCs. Here the CDR3 reads CATSREAGVIPGDEQFF. CDR3 sequence (DNA): TGTGCCACCAGCAGGGAGGCAGGGGTCATACCAGGCGATGAGCAGTTCTTC. Based on the CDR3 plus reference TRBV15 and TRBJ2-1, the full variable domain is DAMVIQNPRYQVTQFGKPVTLSCSQTLNHNVMYWYQQKSSQAPKLLFHYYDKDFNNEADTPDNFQSRRPNTSFCFLDIRSPGLGDTAMYLCATSREAGVIPGDEQFFGPGTRLTVL.